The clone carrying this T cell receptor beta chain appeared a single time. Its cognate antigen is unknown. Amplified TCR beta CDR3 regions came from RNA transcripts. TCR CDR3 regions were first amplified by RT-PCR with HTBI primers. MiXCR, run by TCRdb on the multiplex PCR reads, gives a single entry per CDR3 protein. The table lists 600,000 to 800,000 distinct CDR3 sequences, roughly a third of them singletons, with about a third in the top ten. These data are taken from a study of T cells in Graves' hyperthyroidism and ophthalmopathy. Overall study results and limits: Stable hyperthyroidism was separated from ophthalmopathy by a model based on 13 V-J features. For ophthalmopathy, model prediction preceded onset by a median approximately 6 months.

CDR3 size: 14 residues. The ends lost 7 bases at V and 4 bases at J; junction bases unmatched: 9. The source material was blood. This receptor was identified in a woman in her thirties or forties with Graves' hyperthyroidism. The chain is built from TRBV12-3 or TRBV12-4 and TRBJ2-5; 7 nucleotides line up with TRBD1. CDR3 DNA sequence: TGTGCCAGCAACCGGGACAGCCGGGGAGAGACCCAGTACTTC. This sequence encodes CASNRDSRGETQYF.